Each of the 26 T cell receptor beta chains below was sequenced from the same sample in a study of PD-1 blockade in mismatch repair-deficient tumors. Clones were sequenced by immunoSEQ multiplex PCR, and TCRdb holds only the in-frame ones, with some missing. The sample records approximately 15,000 clones, around 80% being singletons. These receptors have no known antigen. Sample time point: approximately nine-day in vitro stimulation with candidate neoantigen peptide 5. The material was cells cultured in vitro, obtained from a patient treated with pembrolizumab. These TCRs come from an adult with mismatch repair-deficient cancer.

The CDR3, as DNA: TGTGCCAGCAGCTTAAGTGAGCCTTCCCCCGATACGCAGTATTTT. Translation gives CASSLSEPSPDTQYF. J is TRBJ2-3 and V is TRBV7-9; D not resolved. Trimming left V 2 bases short and J 6 bases short, with 15 bases between. The CDR3 covers 15 residues. CDR1 is SEHNR and CDR2 is FQNEAQ in the germline V gene (reference sequence).

The chain joins TRBV28 to TRBJ2-7; D remains ambiguous. V dropped 6 bases and J dropped 0 bases, with 9 bases sitting between them. Looked up from germline, CDR1 is MDHEN and CDR2 is SYDVKM. The CDR3 runs 13 residues. CDR3 in amino acids: CASRGHSSYEQYF. The CDR3 region has the DNA TGTGCCAGCAGGGGCCACAGCTCCTACGAGCAGTACTTC.

For this clone: At one of its ends the junction is not consistent with the germline gene, which may arise from a read error. This chain uses TRBV7-7 with TRBJ2-3, with D perhaps TRBD2 (6 bases). This CDR3 has 16 residues. The germline CDR1 and CDR2 sequences are SSHAT and FNYEAQ (reference sequence). DNA of the CDR3: TGTGCTAGCAGCTCCGGGACTCCCCGGGGCGCAGATACGCAGTATTTT. It is translated as CASSSGTPRGADTQYF. The variable domain in full, with the rest retrieved from reference TRBV7-7 and TRBJ2-3, is GAGVSQSPRYKVTKRGQDVTLRCDPISSHATLYWYQQALGQGPEFLTYFNYEAQPDKSGLPSDRFSAERPEGSISTLTIQRTEQRDSAMYRCASSSGTPRGADTQYFGPGTRLTVL.

This clone is a singleton in its sample. This rearrangement joins TRBV6-6 to TRBJ2-2; 8 positions match TRBD1. Germline CDR1 reads MNHNY; CDR2 reads SVGAGI (reference sequence). The CDR3 is 13 residues long. V dropped 7 bases and J dropped 8; count of bases not matched to a gene: 6. The DNA of the CDR3 is TGTGCCAGCATTCTGGACAGGGATGGGGAGCTGTTTTTT. Protein: CASILDRDGELFF.

The chain carries TRBV11-2 and TRBJ2-1; D unresolved. From germline, CDR1 is SGHAT and CDR2 FQNNGV. The V gene lost 1 base and the J gene lost 1 base, with 8 bases spanning the gap. The CDR3 length is 15 residues. The CDR3 DNA reads TGTGCCAGCAGCTTAGGGGCGAGTTCCTACAATGAGCAGTTCTTC. Amino acids: CASSLGASSYNEQFF.

The chain combines TRBV28 with TRBJ1-1, with 10 bases matching TRBD1. The CDR3 sequence is 15 residues long. The germline V gene encodes CDR1 MDHEN and CDR2 SYDVKM. The V and J ends lost 6 bases and 2 bases, in that order; junction bases with no gene match: 6. In DNA form, the CDR3 reads TGTGCCAGCAGGACAGGGGGCTGGAGTAACACTGAAGCTTTCTTT. It translates to CASRTGGWSNTEAFF.

The chain uses TRBV9 and TRBJ1-2; 7 bases agree with TRBD1. The CDR3 is 16 residues long. The germline gives CDR1 SGDLS, CDR2 YYNGEE. The junction had 5 bases not matched to a gene; V was cut back by 0 bases and J by 0 bases. DNA of the CDR3: TGTGCCAGCAGCGTAGGCGACAGGGCTCCTAACTATGGCTACACCTTC. This encodes CASSVGDRAPNYGYTF.

J is TRBJ2-7 and V is TRBV5-4; D is ambiguous. V was pared by 4 bases and J by 2 bases, with 13 bases between. CDR3 length: 14 residues. The germline V gene encodes CDR1 SGHNT and CDR2 YYREEE (reference sequence). The CDR3 loop reads CASSHGGSPYEQYF. DNA for the CDR3: TGTGCCAGCAGCCATGGCGGCTCCCCCTACGAGCAGTACTTC.

The J gene is TRBJ1-3, the V gene TRBV6-5; D is uncertain. Trimming took off 2 bases at V and 0 bases at J, with 11 bases between the two ends. Looked up from germline, CDR1 is MNHEY and CDR2 is SVGAGI. The CDR3 totals 16 residues. CDR3: CASSYAESSSGNTIYF. DNA of the CDR3: TGTGCCAGCAGTTACGCCGAGAGTAGCTCTGGAAACACCATATATTTT.

V usage is TRBV4-2 and J usage is TRBJ2-1; D gene uncertain. The CDR3 is made up of 13 amino acids. The germline CDR1 and CDR2 sequences are LGHNA and YNFKEQ. The germline V and J ends were trimmed by 3 bases and 8 bases, with 11 bases remaining between them. The CDR3 spells CASSQERGDEQFF. In nucleotides, the CDR3 is TGTGCCAGCAGCCAGGAGCGAGGAGATGAGCAGTTCTTC.

The rearrangement links TRBV1 to TRBJ2-3; TRBD2 reflects the table's D call only, with no check against the DNA. TRBV1 constitutes a pseudogene. The CDR3 contains 18 residues. The CDR3 loop reads CTSSQESGRAFIPDTQYF. In DNA form, the CDR3 reads TGCACCAGCAGCCAAGAATCCGGGAGGGCGTTCATCCCAGATACGCAGTATTTT.

The CDR3 here is CASSVGGQGGEQYF. In DNA form, the CDR3 reads TGTGCCAGCAGCGTCGGGGGACAGGGAGGCGAGCAGTACTTC. The chain has TRBV9 and TRBJ2-7; 9 bases align to TRBD1. Germline V gives CDR1 SGDLS, CDR2 YYNGEE. Trimming removed 2 bases from V and 6 bases from J; junction bases left unmatched: 6. The CDR3 covers 14 residues.

The chain joins TRBV4-3 to TRBJ1-2, with D possibly being TRBD1 (5 bases). Looked up from germline, CDR1 is LGHNA and CDR2 is YSLEER. The CDR3 is 16 amino acids. V dropped 0 bases and J dropped 4 bases, with 15 bases sitting between them. CDR3 amino acids: CASSQEGQGGSYGYTF. CDR3 nucleotide sequence: TGCGCCAGCAGCCAAGAGGGGCAGGGAGGCTCCTATGGCTACACCTTC.

The chain has TRBV6-1 and TRBJ2-2; the match to TRBD2 covers 12 bases. CDR3 length equals 15 residues. Per the germline V gene, CDR1 is MNHNS and CDR2 is SASEGT. V lost 4 bases, J lost 3 bases, and 0 bases stayed unmatched. The CDR3 protein is CASSGLAGDTGELFF. In nucleotides, the CDR3 is TGTGCCAGCAGTGGACTAGCGGGAGACACCGGGGAGCTGTTTTTT.

The chain links TRBV15 to TRBJ2-7; tentatively, D is TRBD1 or TRBD2 (5 bases each). This CDR3 has 14 residues. Deletions cut 1 base from V and 3 bases from J, with 10 bases between. CDR1 and CDR2 from the germline V gene are LNHNV and YYDKDF (reference sequence). The DNA for the CDR3 is TGTGCCACCAGCAGAGGGACTGGGGGCTACGAGCAGTACTTC. It encodes CATSRGTGGYEQYF.

The chain combines TRBV5-4 with TRBJ2-7; 7 bases agree with TRBD1. The CDR3 sequence is 14 residues long. V lost 0 bases to trimming and J lost 7 bases; unmatched junction nucleotides: 7. Germline V CDR1 and CDR2: SGHNT, YYREEE (reference sequence). The CDR3 loop is CASSLEGGAWEQYF. The CDR3 bases are TGTGCCAGCAGCTTGGAAGGGGGCGCGTGGGAGCAGTACTTC.

This clone was seen just once. This chain uses TRBV7-3 with TRBJ2-3, with TRBD2 as a possible D gene (5 bases). Germline lookup yields CDR1 SGHTA and CDR2 FQGTGA. The CDR3 runs to 17 residues. V dropped 1 base and J dropped 3 bases, with 17 bases sitting between them. In DNA form, the CDR3 reads TGTGCCAGCAGCTTAAGTCGTACTAGTAGTCTGACAGATACGCAGTATTTT. It is translated as CASSLSRTSSLTDTQYF.

V and J are TRBV5-6 and TRBJ2-7; a weak D match, TRBD2 (5 bases). V lost 0 bases and J lost 2, with 9 bases in between. The CDR3 contains 14 residues. Germline-derived CDR1 and CDR2 are SGHDT and YYEEEE. DNA of the CDR3: TGTGCCAGCAGCTTGGACGGGATCCCCTACGAGCAGTACTTC. Encoded protein: CASSLDGIPYEQYF. The whole variable domain, remainder taken from reference TRBV5-6 and TRBJ2-7, is DAGVTQSPTHLIKTRGQQVTLRCSPKSGHDTVSWYQQALGQGPQFIFQYYEEEERQRGNFPDRFSGHQFPNYSSELNVNALLLGDSALYLCASSLDGIPYEQYFGPGTRLTVT.

This chain uses TRBV7-2 with TRBJ2-7, with 7 bases matching TRBD1. CDR1 SGHTA and CDR2 FQGNSA come from the germline V gene. This CDR3 is 14 amino acids long. Unmatched junction bases numbered 3, after V lost 2 bases and J lost 2 bases. DNA of the CDR3: TGTGCCAGCAGCTTACACAGGGGCCCCTACGAGCAGTACTTC. Its protein is CASSLHRGPYEQYF.

CDR3 bases: TGTGCCAGCATCTGGGTCCACGAGCAGTACTTC. This translates into CASIWVHEQYF. V gene TRBV2 combines with J gene TRBJ2-7; D remains unclear. Looked up from germline, CDR1 is SNHLY and CDR2 is FYNNEI. Trimming removed 7 bases at V and 5 bases at J, with 9 bases between. This CDR3 spans 11 amino acids.

This clone occurred once. The J gene is TRBJ2-5, the V gene TRBV28, with TRBD1 matching over 9 bases. Germline V gene data show CDR1 as MDHEN and CDR2 as SYDVKM. The J segment lost 5 bases and the V segment lost 6 bases, leaving 10 bases of the junction unmatched. The CDR3 covers 15 residues. CDR3 DNA: TGTGCCAGCAGCTTACAGGGGGCGCGAAGTGAGACCCAGTACTTC. This translates into CASSLQGARSETQYF.

This chain connects TRBV28 to TRBJ1-2; 9 bases agree with TRBD1. Per the germline V gene, CDR1 is MDHEN and CDR2 is SYDVKM. The J segment lost 8 bases and the V segment lost 6 bases, leaving 4 bases of the junction unmatched. This CDR3 is built from 12 residues. The CDR3 sequence: CASSGTGYGYTF. The CDR3 bases are TGTGCCAGCAGCGGGACAGGGTACGGCTACACCTTC.

The V and J genes are TRBV7-9 and TRBJ1-5, with 9 positions matching TRBD1. This CDR3 comprises 14 residues. Germline V gene lookup returns CDR1 SEHNR and CDR2 FQNEAQ (reference sequence). Trimming removed 5 bases from V and 3 bases from J; junction bases left unmatched: 2. DNA for the CDR3: TGTGCCAGCAGCAGGACAGGGGTCAATCAGCCCCAGCATTTT. Translated: CASSRTGVNQPQHF.

V gene TRBV2 combines with J gene TRBJ2-5; possible D gene TRBD2, 6 bases. The germline V gene encodes CDR1 SNHLY and CDR2 FYNNEI. V was clipped by 4 bases and J by 3 bases, with 6 bases between them. CDR3 length equals 12 residues. The CDR3 sequence is CASSGTKETQYF. DNA for the CDR3: TGTGCCAGCAGTGGGACTAAAGAGACCCAGTACTTC.

V usage is TRBV12-5 and J usage is TRBJ1-3, with a possible D match to TRBD1 (5 bases). This CDR3 is built from 13 residues. The V gene lost 5 bases and the J gene lost 4 bases, with 9 bases spanning the gap. CDR1 and CDR2 (germline): LGHNT, FRNRAP. The CDR3, as DNA: TGTGCTAGTGGTCCAGGGTCAGGAAACACCATATATTTT. Amino acids: CASGPGSGNTIYF.

The V call is TRBV5-1, the J call TRBJ2-7; possible D gene TRBD2, 6 bases. Trimming removed 0 bases from V and 1 base from J, with 8 bases in between. There are 14 residues in the CDR3. The germline V gene encodes CDR1 SGHRS and CDR2 YFSETQ. CDR3 DNA sequence: TGCGCCAGCAGCTTGGGTCGGGGGTCCTACGAGCAGTACTTC. It encodes CASSLGRGSYEQYF.